These 24 T cell receptor beta chains were sequenced from one sample in a study of Tregs in tolerant kidney transplant recipients (dated by TCRdb to about 2019). Libraries were built with the immunoSEQ multiplex PCR assay. TCRdb stores this immuneACCESS table with in-frame sequences only. Part of the clones is absent; in the studies checked, under half of the shortfall reflects unresolved V genes, and no reason is known for the rest. For this sample the table gives roughly 52,000 clones, of which about 89% were detected only once. Together, the top ten hold around 15% of the sample. Related donors were used in the transplants with nonmyeloablative bone marrow transplantation, and mixed chimerism was transient in the human trials. Sequencing was performed on CD8+ T cells from blood (PBMCs), taken 24 months after the transplant. The receptors derive from a human patient who received a combined kidney and bone marrow transplant. After a transplant, the donor of the graft may account for some T cells.

The chain has TRBV10-1 and TRBJ1-5; weak D call: TRBD1 (6 bases). CDR1 and CDR2 (germline): WNHNN, SYGVQD (reference sequence). The CDR3 has 16 residues. With 3 bases removed from V and 7 bases from J, the gap between germline ends came to 19 bases. The CDR3 loop reads CASSDNPTGPEQPQHF. CDR3 nucleotides: TGCGCCAGCAGTGATAACCCTACAGGGCCCGAACAGCCCCAGCATTTT.

This clone showed up just once. The CDR3 sequence: CASSDDRYNLNTEAFF. The CDR3 DNA follows: TGTGCCAGCAGTGATGACAGGTATAATCTGAACACTGAAGCTTTCTTT. The V gene is TRBV25-1, the J gene TRBJ1-1; TRBD1 is a possible D gene (6 bases). Looked up from germline, CDR1 is MGHDK and CDR2 is SYGVNS. The CDR3 covers 16 residues. Trimming removed 3 bases from V and 0 bases from J, with 14 bases in between.

V and J are TRBV29-1 and TRBJ1-2; 8 bases match TRBD1. Germline loops: CDR1 SQVTM, CDR2 ANQGSEA. The CDR3 extends over 14 amino acids. Germline trimming cut 2 bases from V and 2 bases from J; bases unmatched to any gene: 4. The CDR3 nucleotides read TGCAGCGTTGAATGGTGGGACAGGAACTATGGCTACACCTTC. Protein: CSVEWWDRNYGYTF. Using reference TRBV29-1 and TRBJ1-2 for the parts outside the CDR3, the full variable domain is SAVISQKPSRDICQRGTSLTIQCQVDSQVTMMFWYRQQPGQSLTLIATANQGSEATYESGFVIDKFPISRPNLTFSTLTVSNMSPEDSSIYLCSVEWWDRNYGYTFGSGTRLTVV.

The chain has TRBV11-1 and TRBJ1-2; no clear D. The V and J ends lost 3 bases and 3 bases respectively, with 11 bases between them. The germline gives CDR1 SGHAT, CDR2 FQDESV (reference sequence). This CDR3 is 14 amino acids long. CDR3: CASSLAPVYYGYTF. The CDR3 DNA sequence: TGTGCCAGCAGCTTGGCCCCCGTTTACTATGGCTACACCTTC.

The rearrangement links TRBV15 to TRBJ2-3, with TRBD2 identical over 7 bases. Trimming cost V 0 bases and J 2 bases; bases outside gene matches: 17. The germline V gene encodes CDR1 LNHNV and CDR2 YYDKDF (reference sequence). This CDR3 comprises 20 residues. The CDR3 region has the DNA TGTGCCACCAGCAGAGATAGGGACGTAGCGGGCGGGGGATACACAGATACGCAGTATTTT. This encodes CATSRDRDVAGGGYTDTQYF.

This clone was seen just once. The chain carries TRBV5-5 and TRBJ2-7; 8 bases are a match to TRBD1. CDR3 length equals 15 residues. V was pared by 3 bases and J by 0 bases, with 5 bases of the junction left unmatched. The germline CDR1 and CDR2 sequences are SGHKS and YYEKEE (reference sequence). CDR3: CASSSPGTGSYEQYF. DNA of the CDR3: TGTGCCAGCAGCTCCCCCGGGACAGGCTCCTACGAGCAGTACTTC.

V is TRBV5-4 and J is TRBJ2-5, with a weak D call TRBD1 (6 bases). The assigned J gene may be wrong: the sequence end matches TRBJ2-7 better. There are 17 residues in the CDR3. CDR1 SGHNT and CDR2 YYREEE come from the germline V gene (reference sequence). The CDR3 region has the DNA TGTGCCAGCAGCCATACACCGGGACAAGGGTTAACCTACGAGCAGTACTTC. It is translated as CASSHTPGQGLTYEQYF.

J is TRBJ2-7 and V is TRBV4-3; 8 bases map to TRBD2. The junction had 13 bases not matched to a gene; V was cut back by 2 bases and J by 1 base. The CDR3 totals 18 residues. Germline values: CDR1 LGHNA, CDR2 YSLEER. CDR3 DNA: TGCGCCAGCAGCCAATTTAAATTGTTGGTAGCGGGATCCTACGAGCAGTACTTC. Its protein is CASSQFKLLVAGSYEQYF.

The V and J genes are TRBV5-6 and TRBJ1-2; no definite D call. V shed 4 bases and J shed 4 bases, with 14 bases lying between them. Germline V gene sequence: CDR1 SGHDT, CDR2 YYEEEE. The CDR3 spans 14 residues. The CDR3 protein is CASSTGLLLYGYTF. For the CDR3, the DNA is TGTGCCAGCAGCACCGGACTACTCCTCTATGGCTACACCTTC.

The V and J genes are TRBV30 and TRBJ1-1, with D uncertain. The CDR3 has 12 residues. Germline-derived CDR1 and CDR2 are GTSNPN and SVGIG (reference sequence). V lost 4 bases and J 1 base, leaving 7 bases between the germline ends. CDR3 sequence reads: CAWKRGNTEAFF. For the CDR3, the DNA is TGTGCCTGGAAGCGCGGGAACACTGAAGCTTTCTTT. Complete variable domain (other parts from reference TRBV30 and TRBJ1-1): SQTIHQWPATLVQPVGSPLSLECTVEGTSNPNLYWYRQAAGRGLQLLFYSVGIGQISSEVPQNLSASRPQDRQFILSSKKLLLSDSGFYLCAWKRGNTEAFFGQGTRLTVV.

This chain links TRBV11-1 with TRBJ1-1; no firm D call. Germline V gene lookup returns CDR1 SGHAT and CDR2 FQDESV (reference sequence). The CDR3 is made up of 14 amino acids. The V end was cut by 0 bases, the J end by 11 bases, with 16 bases between. The CDR3 DNA follows: TGTGCCAGCAGCTTAGCGCGTCGGGATCGCGCGGCTTTCTTT. It is translated as CASSLARRDRAAFF.

The rearrangement uses TRBV25-1 and TRBJ2-1, with TRBD2 identical over 13 bases. CDR1 and CDR2 from the germline V gene are MGHDK and SYGVNS. The CDR3 extends over 15 amino acids. With V trimmed by 5 bases and J by 4 bases, 2 bases remained unmatched. CDR3 in amino acids: CASSPLAGGYNEQFF. CDR3 sequence (DNA): TGTGCCAGCAGTCCACTAGCGGGAGGGTACAATGAGCAGTTCTTC.

This clone has just one count. The genes are TRBV6-5 and TRBJ2-5; possible D gene TRBD2, 5 bases. Between the trimmed V and J ends, which lost 1 base and 1 base, there was a span of 7 bases. Germline V gives CDR1 MNHEY, CDR2 SVGAGI. This CDR3 region has 14 residues. CDR3 coding DNA: TGTGCCAGCAGTTACTTCCGGGGCCAAGAGACCCAGTACTTC. This encodes CASSYFRGQETQYF.

The chain carries TRBV7-8 and TRBJ1-5, with 7 positions matching TRBD1. The CDR3 contains 16 residues. Trimming cost V 2 bases and J 3 bases; bases outside gene matches: 7. CDR1 and CDR2 from the germline V gene are SGHVS and FQNEAQ. The CDR3, as DNA: TGTGCCAGCAGCTTAATGGGTGGGACAGTCAATCAGCCCCAGCATTTT. Translating gives CASSLMGGTVNQPQHF. The variable domain in full, completed from reference TRBV7-8 and TRBJ1-5, reads GAGVSQSPRYKVAKRGQDVALRCDPISGHVSLFWYQQALGQGPEFLTYFQNEAQLDKSGLPSDRFFAERPEGSVSTLKIQRTQQEDSAVYLCASSLMGGTVNQPQHFGDGTRLSIL.

The genes are TRBV6-4 and TRBJ2-1; the match to TRBD1 covers 7 bases. CDR3 size: 14 residues. Germline V lookup: CDR1 MRHNA, CDR2 SNTAGT. Trimming cost V 8 bases and J 0 bases; bases outside gene matches: 4. CDR3 nucleotide sequence: TGTGCCAGCCTCGACAGGGACTCCTACAATGAGCAGTTCTTC. Translation gives CASLDRDSYNEQFF.

This clone was counted only a few times. The rearrangement links TRBV27 to TRBJ2-2; 12 bases line up with TRBD2. V shed 5 bases, J shed 7 bases, and the junction held 2 bases outside the gene matches. The CDR3 is made up of 14 amino acids. Germline CDR1 reads MNHEY; CDR2 reads SMNVEV (reference sequence). The CDR3 DNA is TGTGCCAGCAGTCCGGGACTAGCGGGCGGGGAGCTGTTTTTT. It codes for CASSPGLAGGELFF.

This clone appeared once. The chain employs TRBV13 and TRBJ2-3; the match to TRBD2 covers 7 bases. The CDR3 runs to 17 residues. Trimming at V came to 5 bases and at J to 6 bases, leaving 17 bases not matched to a gene. CDR1 is PRHDT, CDR2 FYEKMQ, per germline (reference sequence). The CDR3 DNA is TGTGCCAGCAGCCCATCAGCGACTAGCACCCTTTGGGATACGCAGTATTTT. Protein product: CASSPSATSTLWDTQYF.

The chain has TRBV6-4 and TRBJ2-3, with 11 bases that match TRBD2. The CDR3 spans 16 residues. Germline trimming cut 3 bases from V and 0 bases from J; bases unmatched to any gene: 2. Germline loops: CDR1 MRHNA, CDR2 SNTAGT. Here the CDR3 reads CASSESSGGSTDTQYF. CDR3 DNA sequence: TGTGCCAGCAGTGAATCTAGCGGGGGGAGCACAGATACGCAGTATTTT.

The rearrangement links TRBV15 to TRBJ2-3, with D unresolved. Trimming stripped 5 bases from V and 2 bases from J, with 23 bases between. The CDR3 is 18 amino acids. Germline-derived CDR1 and CDR2 are LNHNV and YYDKDF (reference sequence). CDR3 coding DNA: TGTGCCACCAGCCGCAGAGGTGAAACCCAACTCTACACAGATACGCAGTATTTT. It is translated as CATSRRGETQLYTDTQYF.

J is TRBJ2-3 and V is TRBV10-2; D is undetermined. Germline CDR1 reads WSHSY; CDR2 reads SAAADI. The CDR3 covers 14 residues. Between the trimmed V and J ends, which lost 6 bases and 0 bases, there was a span of 10 bases. In DNA, the CDR3 is TGCGCCAGCAGCCCGGTCTCAAGCACAGATACGCAGTATTTT. It is translated as CASSPVSSTDTQYF.

V is TRBV28 and J is TRBJ1-5, with D unclear. V was clipped by 3 bases and J by 1 base, with 7 bases between them. Germline CDR1 reads MDHEN; CDR2 reads SYDVKM. The CDR3 is 14 residues long. The CDR3 reads CASSFQMSNQPQHF. The CDR3 region has the DNA TGTGCCAGCAGTTTTCAGATGAGCAATCAGCCCCAGCATTTT.

The chain combines TRBV10-3 with TRBJ2-5; D unresolved. V was clipped by 0 bases and J by 0 bases, with 14 bases between them. CDR1 and CDR2 from the germline V gene are ENHRY and SYGVKD. CDR3 size: 17 residues. The DNA for the CDR3 is TGTGCCATCAGTGAGTCCGCTAGACTGATAAACCAAGAGACCCAGTACTTC. It translates to CAISESARLINQETQYF.

This chain connects TRBV7-7 to TRBJ2-5; 11 bases line up with TRBD2. Trimming removed 4 bases from V and 0 bases from J; junction bases left unmatched: 1. CDR1 is SSHAT, CDR2 FNYEAQ, per germline (reference sequence). This CDR3 spans 15 amino acids. The CDR3 coding sequence is TGTGCCAGCAGCTCGGGACTAGCGGACCAAGAGACCCAGTACTTC. Translating it yields CASSSGLADQETQYF.

V and J are TRBV5-1 and TRBJ2-5; a weak D match, TRBD1 (6 bases). V was clipped by 0 bases and J by 5 bases, with 14 bases between them. Germline CDR1 SGHRS, CDR2 YFSETQ. The CDR3 contains 15 residues. The CDR3 spells CASSLDPTGSETQYF. CDR3 sequence (DNA): TGCGCCAGCAGCTTGGACCCCACAGGGTCGGAGACCCAGTACTTC.